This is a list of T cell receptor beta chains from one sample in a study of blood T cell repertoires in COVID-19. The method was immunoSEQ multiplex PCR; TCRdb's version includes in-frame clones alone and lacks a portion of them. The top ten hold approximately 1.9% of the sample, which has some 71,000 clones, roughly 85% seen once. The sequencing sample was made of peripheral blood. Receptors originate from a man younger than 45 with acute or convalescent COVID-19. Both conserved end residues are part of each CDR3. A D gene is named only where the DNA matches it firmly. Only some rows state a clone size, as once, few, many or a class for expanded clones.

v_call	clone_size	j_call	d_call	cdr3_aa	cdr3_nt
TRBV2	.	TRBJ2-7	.	CASIGGGREQYF	TGTGCCAGCATTGGAGGGGGCCGCGAGCAGTACTTC
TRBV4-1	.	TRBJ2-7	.	CASSQEMQIYEQYF	TGCGCCAGCAGCCAAGAGATGCAGATCTACGAGCAGTACTTC
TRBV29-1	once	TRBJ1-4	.	CSVGGGGVLGEKLFF	TGCAGCGTTGGTGGAGGGGGGGTATTAGGAGAAAAACTGTTTTTT
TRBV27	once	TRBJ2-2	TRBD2	CASSLRLAGGAGELFF	TGTGCCAGCAGTCTTCGACTAGCGGGGGGGGCCGGGGAGCTGTTTTTT
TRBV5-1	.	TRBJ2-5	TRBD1	CASSLATGQGAGTQYF	TGCGCCAGCAGCTTGGCCACGGGACAGGGGGCTGGGACCCAGTACTTC
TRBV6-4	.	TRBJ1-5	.	CASSDSVGAGNQPQHF	TGTGCCAGCAGTGACTCGGTGGGGGCAGGCAATCAGCCCCAGCATTTT
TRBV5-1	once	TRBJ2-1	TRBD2	CASSLGEGRHNEQFF	TGCGCCAGCAGCTTGGGGGAGGGTCGGCACAATGAGCAGTTCTTC
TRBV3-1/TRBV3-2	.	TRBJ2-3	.	CASSRTRGTTDTQYF	TGTGCCAGCAGCCGTACAAGGGGGACGACAGATACGCAGTATTTT
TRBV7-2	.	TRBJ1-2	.	CASSLQEWGVSGYTF	TGTGCCAGCAGCTTACAGGAATGGGGAGTTAGTGGCTACACCTTC
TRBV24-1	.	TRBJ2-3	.	CATQARNTDTQYF	TGTGCCACCCAGGCCAGAAACACAGATACGCAGTATTTT
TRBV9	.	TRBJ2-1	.	CASSEGSGRNYNEQFF	TGTGCCAGCAGCGAGGGGTCCGGGCGGAACTACAATGAGCAGTTCTTC
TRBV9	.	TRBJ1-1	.	CASSKSQAGGAEAFF	TGTGCCAGCAGCAAATCACAGGCCGGTGGCGCTGAAGCTTTCTTT
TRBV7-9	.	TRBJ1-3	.	CASSTRDILSGNTIYF	TGTGCCAGCAGCACTAGGGACATTCTCTCTGGAAACACCATATATTTT
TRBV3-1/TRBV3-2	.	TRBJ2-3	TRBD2	CASSPPASGGPTDTQYF	TGTGCCAGCAGCCCACCGGCGTCGGGAGGGCCAACAGATACGCAGTATTTT
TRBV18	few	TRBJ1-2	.	CASSPSGGTNYGYTF	TGTGCCAGCTCACCCTCCGGGGGGACTAACTATGGCTACACCTTC
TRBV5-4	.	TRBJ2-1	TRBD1	CASSKDRGNYNEQFF	TGTGCCAGCAGCAAGGACAGGGGGAACTACAATGAGCAGTTCTTC